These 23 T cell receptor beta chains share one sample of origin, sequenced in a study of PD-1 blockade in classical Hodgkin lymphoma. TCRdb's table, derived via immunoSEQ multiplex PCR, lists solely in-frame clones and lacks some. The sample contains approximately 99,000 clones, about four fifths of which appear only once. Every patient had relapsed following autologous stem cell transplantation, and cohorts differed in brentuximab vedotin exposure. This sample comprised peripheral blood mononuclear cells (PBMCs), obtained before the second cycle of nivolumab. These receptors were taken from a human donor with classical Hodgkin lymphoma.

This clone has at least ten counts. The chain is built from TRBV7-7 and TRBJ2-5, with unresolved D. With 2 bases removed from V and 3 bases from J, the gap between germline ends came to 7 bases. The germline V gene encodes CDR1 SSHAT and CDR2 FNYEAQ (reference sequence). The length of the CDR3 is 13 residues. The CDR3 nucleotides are TGTGCCAGCAGCTTATCGGCAGAAGAGACCCAGTACTTC. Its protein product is CASSLSAEETQYF.

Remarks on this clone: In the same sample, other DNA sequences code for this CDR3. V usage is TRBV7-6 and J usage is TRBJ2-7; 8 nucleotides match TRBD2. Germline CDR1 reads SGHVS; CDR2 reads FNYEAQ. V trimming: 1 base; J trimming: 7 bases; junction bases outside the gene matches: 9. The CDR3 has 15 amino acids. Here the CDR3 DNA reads TGTGCCAGCAGCTTAGGGGCCGGACTAGCATGGGAGCAGTACTTC. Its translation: CASSLGAGLAWEQYF.

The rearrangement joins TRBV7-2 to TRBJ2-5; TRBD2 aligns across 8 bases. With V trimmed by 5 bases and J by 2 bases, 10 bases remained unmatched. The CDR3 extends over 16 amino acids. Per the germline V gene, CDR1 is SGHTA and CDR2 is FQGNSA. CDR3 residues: CASSTGLGSQQETQYF. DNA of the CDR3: TGTGCCAGCAGCACGGGACTAGGGTCCCAACAAGAGACCCAGTACTTC.

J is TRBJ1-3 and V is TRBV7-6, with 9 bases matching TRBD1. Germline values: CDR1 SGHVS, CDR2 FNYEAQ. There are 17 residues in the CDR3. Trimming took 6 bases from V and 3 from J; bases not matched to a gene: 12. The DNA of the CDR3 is TGTGCCAGCAGTGCTTTTAGACAGGGGGTCGGTGGAAACACCATATATTTT. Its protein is CASSAFRQGVGGNTIYF.

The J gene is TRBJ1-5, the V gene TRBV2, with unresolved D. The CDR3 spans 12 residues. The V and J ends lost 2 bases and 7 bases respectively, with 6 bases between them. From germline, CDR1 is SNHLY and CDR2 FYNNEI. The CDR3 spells CASSESGQPQHF. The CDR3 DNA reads TGTGCCAGCAGTGAATCGGGACAGCCCCAGCATTTT.

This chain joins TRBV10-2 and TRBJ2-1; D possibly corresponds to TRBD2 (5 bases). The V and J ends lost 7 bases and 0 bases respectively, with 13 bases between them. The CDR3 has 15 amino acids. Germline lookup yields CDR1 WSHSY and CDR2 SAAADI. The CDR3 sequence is CASNPTRGSYNEQFF. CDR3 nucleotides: TGCGCCAGCAACCCCACACGGGGCTCCTACAATGAGCAGTTCTTC.

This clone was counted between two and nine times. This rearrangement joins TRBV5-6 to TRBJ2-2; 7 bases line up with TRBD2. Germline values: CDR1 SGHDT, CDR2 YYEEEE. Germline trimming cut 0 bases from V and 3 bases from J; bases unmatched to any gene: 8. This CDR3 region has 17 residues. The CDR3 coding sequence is TGTGCCAGCAGCTTGGCCGAGGCGGGAGTGTACACCGGGGAGCTGTTTTTT. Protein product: CASSLAEAGVYTGELFF. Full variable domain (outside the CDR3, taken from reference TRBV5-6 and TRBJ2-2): DAGVTQSPTHLIKTRGQQVTLRCSPKSGHDTVSWYQQALGQGPQFIFQYYEEEERQRGNFPDRFSGHQFPNYSSELNVNALLLGDSALYLCASSLAEAGVYTGELFFGEGSRLTVL.

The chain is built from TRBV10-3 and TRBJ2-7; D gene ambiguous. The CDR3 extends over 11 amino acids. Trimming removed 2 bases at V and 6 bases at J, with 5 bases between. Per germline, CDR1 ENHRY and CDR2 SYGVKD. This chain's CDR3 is CAISELSEQYF. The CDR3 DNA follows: TGTGCCATCAGTGAGCTGTCCGAGCAGTACTTC.

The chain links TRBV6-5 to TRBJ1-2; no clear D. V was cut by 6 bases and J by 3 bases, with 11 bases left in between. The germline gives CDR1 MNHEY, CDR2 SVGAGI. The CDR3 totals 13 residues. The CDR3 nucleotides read TGTGCCAGCAGAGGACCACAAGACTATGGCTACACCTTC. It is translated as CASRGPQDYGYTF.

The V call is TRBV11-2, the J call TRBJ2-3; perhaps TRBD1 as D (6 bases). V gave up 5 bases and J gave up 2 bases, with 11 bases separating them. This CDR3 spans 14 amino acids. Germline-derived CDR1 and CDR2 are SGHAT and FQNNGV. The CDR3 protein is CASSPTGNTDTQYF. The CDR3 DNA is TGTGCCAGCAGCCCTACAGGGAACACAGATACGCAGTATTTT.

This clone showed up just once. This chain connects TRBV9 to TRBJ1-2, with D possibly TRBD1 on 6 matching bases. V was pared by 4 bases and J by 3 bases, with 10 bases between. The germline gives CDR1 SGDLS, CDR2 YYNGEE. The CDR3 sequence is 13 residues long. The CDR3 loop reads CASSPRGDYGYTF. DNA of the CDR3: TGTGCCAGCAGCCCGAGGGGGGACTATGGCTACACCTTC.

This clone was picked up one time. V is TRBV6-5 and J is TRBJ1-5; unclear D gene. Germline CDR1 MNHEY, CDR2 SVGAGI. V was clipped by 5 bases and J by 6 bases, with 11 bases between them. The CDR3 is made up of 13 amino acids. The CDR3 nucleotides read TGTGCCAGCAGTAACAGCCTCAGTCAGCCCCAGCATTTT. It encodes CASSNSLSQPQHF.

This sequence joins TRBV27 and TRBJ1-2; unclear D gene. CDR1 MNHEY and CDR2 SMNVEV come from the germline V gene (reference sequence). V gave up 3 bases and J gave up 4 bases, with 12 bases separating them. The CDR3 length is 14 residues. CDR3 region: CASSFREGSYGYTF. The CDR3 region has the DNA TGTGCCAGCAGTTTCCGAGAGGGAAGCTATGGCTACACCTTC.

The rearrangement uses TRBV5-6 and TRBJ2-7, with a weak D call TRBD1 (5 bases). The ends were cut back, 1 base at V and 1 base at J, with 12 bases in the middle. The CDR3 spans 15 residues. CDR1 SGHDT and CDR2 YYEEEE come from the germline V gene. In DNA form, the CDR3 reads TGTGCCAGCAGCTTGCCAGGGATCCGATCCTACGAGCAGTACTTC. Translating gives CASSLPGIRSYEQYF.

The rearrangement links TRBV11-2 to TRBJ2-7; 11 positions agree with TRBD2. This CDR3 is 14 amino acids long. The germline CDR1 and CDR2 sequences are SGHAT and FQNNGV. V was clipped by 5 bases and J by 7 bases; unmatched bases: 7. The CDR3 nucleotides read TGTGCCAGCAGCATGACTAGCGGGACGGGGGAGCAGTACTTC. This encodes CASSMTSGTGEQYF.

CDR3 in DNA: TGTGCCTGGAACCTGGGTCCAGGGGCGGACACCGGGGAGCTGTTTTTT. Translated, it gives CAWNLGPGADTGELFF. The chain is built from TRBV30 and TRBJ2-2; TRBD1 is a possible D gene (6 bases). Per the germline V gene, CDR1 is GTSNPN and CDR2 is SVGIG (reference sequence). There are 16 residues in the CDR3. V lost 4 bases to trimming and J lost 3 bases, with 18 bases between them.

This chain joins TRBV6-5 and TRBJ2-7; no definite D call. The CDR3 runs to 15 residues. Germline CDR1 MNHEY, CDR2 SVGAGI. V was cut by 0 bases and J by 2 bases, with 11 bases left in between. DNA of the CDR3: TGTGCCAGCAGTTACTCCGGTTTTGAGACCTACGAGCAGTACTTC. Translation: CASSYSGFETYEQYF.

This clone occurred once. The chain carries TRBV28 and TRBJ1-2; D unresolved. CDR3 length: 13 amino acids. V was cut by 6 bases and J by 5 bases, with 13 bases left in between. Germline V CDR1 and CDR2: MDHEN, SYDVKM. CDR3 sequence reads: CASSFMTGYGYTF. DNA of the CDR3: TGTGCCAGCAGCTTCATGACGGGATATGGCTACACCTTC.

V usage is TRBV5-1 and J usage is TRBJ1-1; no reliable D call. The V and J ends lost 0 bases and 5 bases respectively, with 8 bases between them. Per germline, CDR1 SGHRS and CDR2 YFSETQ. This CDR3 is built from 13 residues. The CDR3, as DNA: TGCGCCAGCAGCTTGGGGCAGAGGACTGAAGCTTTCTTT. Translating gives CASSLGQRTEAFF. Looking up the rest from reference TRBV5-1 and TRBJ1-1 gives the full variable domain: KAGVTQTPRYLIKTRGQQVTLSCSPISGHRSVSWYQQTPGQGLQFLFEYFSETQRNKGNFPGRFSGRQFSNSRSEMNVSTLELGDSALYLCASSLGQRTEAFFGQGTRLTVV.

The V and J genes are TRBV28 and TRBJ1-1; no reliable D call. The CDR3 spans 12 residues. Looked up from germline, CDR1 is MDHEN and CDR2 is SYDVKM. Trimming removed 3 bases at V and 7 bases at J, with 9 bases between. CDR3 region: CASSFRTIEAFF. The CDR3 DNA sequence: TGTGCCAGCAGTTTCCGGACTATTGAAGCTTTCTTT.

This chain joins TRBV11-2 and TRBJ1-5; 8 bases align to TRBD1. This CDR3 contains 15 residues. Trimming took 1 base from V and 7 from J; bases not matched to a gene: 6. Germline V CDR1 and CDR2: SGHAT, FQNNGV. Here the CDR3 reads CASSLGQGAYQPQHF. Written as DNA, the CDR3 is TGTGCCAGCAGCTTAGGTCAGGGGGCTTACCAGCCCCAGCATTTT.

The CDR3 spells CASSLTLGDTQYF. The DNA for the CDR3 is TGTGCCAGCAGCTTAACTTTAGGAGATACGCAGTATTTT. V usage is TRBV7-3 and J usage is TRBJ2-3; D ambiguous. The CDR3 has 13 residues. V gave up 0 bases and J gave up 5 bases, with 6 bases separating them. Looked up from germline, CDR1 is SGHTA and CDR2 is FQGTGA.

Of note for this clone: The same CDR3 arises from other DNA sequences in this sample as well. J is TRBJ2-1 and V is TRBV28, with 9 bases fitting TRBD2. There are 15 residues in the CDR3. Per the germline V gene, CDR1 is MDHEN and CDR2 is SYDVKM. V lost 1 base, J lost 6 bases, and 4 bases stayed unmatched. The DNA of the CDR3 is TGTGCCAGCAGTTTATTAGCGGGAGTAGGCAATGAGCAGTTCTTC. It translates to CASSLLAGVGNEQFF. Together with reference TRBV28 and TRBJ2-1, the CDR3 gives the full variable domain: DVKVTQSSRYLVKRTGEKVFLECVQDMDHENMFWYRQDPGLGLRLIYFSYDVKMKEKGDIPEGYSVSREKKERFSLILESASTNQTSMYLCASSLLAGVGNEQFFGPGTRLTVL.